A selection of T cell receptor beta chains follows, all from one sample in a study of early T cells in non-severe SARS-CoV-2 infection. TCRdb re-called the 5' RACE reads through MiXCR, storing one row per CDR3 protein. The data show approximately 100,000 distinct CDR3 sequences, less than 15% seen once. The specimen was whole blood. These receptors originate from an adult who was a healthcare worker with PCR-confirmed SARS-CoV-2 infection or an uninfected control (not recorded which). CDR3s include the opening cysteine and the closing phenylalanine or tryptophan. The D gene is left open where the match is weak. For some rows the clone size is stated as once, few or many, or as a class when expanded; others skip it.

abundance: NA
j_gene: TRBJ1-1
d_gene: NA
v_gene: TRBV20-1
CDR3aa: CSARGSGSFF
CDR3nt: TGCAGTGCTAGAGGGAGCGGGTCTTTCTTT

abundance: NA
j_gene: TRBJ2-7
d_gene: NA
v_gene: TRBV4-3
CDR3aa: CASSQDWWSKAYEQYF
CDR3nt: TGCGCCAGCAGCCAAGATTGGTGGTCGAAAGCCTACGAGCAGTACTTC

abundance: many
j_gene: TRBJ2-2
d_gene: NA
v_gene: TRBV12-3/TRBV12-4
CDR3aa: CASSRFSGGNTGELFF
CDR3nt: TGTGCCAGCAGCCGTTTTTCCGGGGGGAACACCGGGGAGCTGTTTTTT

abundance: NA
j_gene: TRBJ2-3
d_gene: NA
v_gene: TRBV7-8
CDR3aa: CASSPDRNLYGQYF
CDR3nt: TGTGCCAGCAGCCCAGATCGGAACCTGTATGGGCAGTATTTT

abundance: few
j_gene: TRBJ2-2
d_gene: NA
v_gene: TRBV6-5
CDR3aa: CASSYDWNTGELFF
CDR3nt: TGTGCCAGCAGTTACGATTGGAACACCGGGGAGCTGTTTTTT

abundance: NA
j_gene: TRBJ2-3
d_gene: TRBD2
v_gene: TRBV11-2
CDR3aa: CASSFQGTSGGTDTQYF
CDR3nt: TGTGCCAGCAGCTTTCAAGGGACTAGCGGGGGAACAGATACGCAGTATTTT

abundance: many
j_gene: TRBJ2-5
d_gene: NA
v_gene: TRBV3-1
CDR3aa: CASSQEGTKTQYF
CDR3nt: TGTGCCAGCAGCCAAGAGGGGACAAAGACCCAGTACTTC

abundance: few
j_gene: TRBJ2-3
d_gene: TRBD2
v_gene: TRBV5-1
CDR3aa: CASSLVPLAGSTDTQYF
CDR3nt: TGCGCCAGCAGTTTGGTCCCACTAGCGGGAAGCACAGATACGCAGTATTTT

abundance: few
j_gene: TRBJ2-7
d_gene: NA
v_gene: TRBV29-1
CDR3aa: CSASLSVRGYEQYF
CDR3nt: TGCAGCGCCTCCCTTTCCGTCAGGGGTTACGAGCAGTACTTC

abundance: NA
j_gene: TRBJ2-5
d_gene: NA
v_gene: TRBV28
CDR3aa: CASSFASQETQYF
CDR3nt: TGTGCCAGCAGTTTTGCATCCCAAGAGACCCAGTACTTC

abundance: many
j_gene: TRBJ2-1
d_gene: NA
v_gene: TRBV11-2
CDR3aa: CASSLTVGNEQFF
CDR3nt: TGTGCCAGCAGCTTAACAGTTGGGAATGAGCAGTTCTTC

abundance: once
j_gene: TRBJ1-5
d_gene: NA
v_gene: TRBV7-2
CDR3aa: CASSLGTGQNQPQHF
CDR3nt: TGTGCCAGCAGCTTAGGTACAGGGCAAAATCAGCCCCAGCATTTT

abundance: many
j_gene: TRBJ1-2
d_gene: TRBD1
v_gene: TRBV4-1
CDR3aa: CASSQAGQGGYTF
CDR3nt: TGCGCCAGCAGCCAAGCGGGACAGGGTGGCTACACCTTC

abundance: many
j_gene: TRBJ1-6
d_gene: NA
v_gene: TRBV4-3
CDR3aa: CASSQDPRGSSPLHF
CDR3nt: TGCGCCAGCAGCCAAGATCCGAGGGGCTCTTCACCCCTCCACTTT

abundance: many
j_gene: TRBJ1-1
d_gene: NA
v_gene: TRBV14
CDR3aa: CASSRNLPDTEAFF
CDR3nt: TGTGCCAGCAGCCGGAACTTACCAGACACTGAAGCTTTCTTT

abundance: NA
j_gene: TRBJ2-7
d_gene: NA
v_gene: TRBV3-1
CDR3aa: CASSRTRTDYEQYF
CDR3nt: TGTGCCAGCAGCCGAACCCGGACCGACTACGAGCAGTACTTC

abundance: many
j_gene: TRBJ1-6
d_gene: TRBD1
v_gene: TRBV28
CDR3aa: CASSWGQYNSPLHF
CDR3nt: TGTGCCAGCAGTTGGGGACAGTATAATTCACCCCTCCACTTT

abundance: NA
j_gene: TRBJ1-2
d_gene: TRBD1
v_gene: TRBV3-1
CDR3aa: CASRGQLNSVGYTF
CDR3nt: TGTGCCAGCAGGGGACAGCTGAATTCGGTTGGCTACACCTTC

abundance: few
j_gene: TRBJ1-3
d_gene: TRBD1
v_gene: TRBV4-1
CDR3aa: CASSHHGQGMGNTIYF
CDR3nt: TGCGCCAGCAGCCACCACGGACAGGGGATGGGAAACACCATATATTTT

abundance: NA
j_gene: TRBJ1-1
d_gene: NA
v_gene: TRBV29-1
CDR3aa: CSVSVIRQNTEAFF
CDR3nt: TGCAGCGTTTCTGTGATTCGACAGAACACTGAAGCTTTCTTT

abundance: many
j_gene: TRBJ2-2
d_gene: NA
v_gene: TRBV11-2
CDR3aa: CASRFTRRGANTGELFF
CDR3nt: TGTGCCAGCAGATTCACTCGCAGGGGCGCGAACACCGGGGAGCTGTTTTTT

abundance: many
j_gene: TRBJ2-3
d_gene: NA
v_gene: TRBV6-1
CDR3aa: CASSERWGADTQYF
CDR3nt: TGTGCCAGCAGTGAGAGGTGGGGGGCAGATACGCAGTATTTT

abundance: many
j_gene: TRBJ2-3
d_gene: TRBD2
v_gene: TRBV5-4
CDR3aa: CASSFGGGTDTQYF
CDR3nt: TGTGCCAGCAGCTTTGGCGGGGGAACAGATACGCAGTATTTT

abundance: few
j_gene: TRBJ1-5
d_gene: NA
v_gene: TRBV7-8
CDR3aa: CASSLARGFGNQPQHF
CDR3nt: TGTGCCAGCAGCTTAGCGCGTGGATTTGGCAATCAGCCCCAGCATTTT

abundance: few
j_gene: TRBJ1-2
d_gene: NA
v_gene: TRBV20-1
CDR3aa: CSAGGSNYGYTF
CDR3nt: TGCAGTGCCGGAGGATCTAACTATGGCTACACCTTC

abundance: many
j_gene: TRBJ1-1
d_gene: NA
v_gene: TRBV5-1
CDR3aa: CASSSGQMNTEAFF
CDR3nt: TGCGCCAGCAGCTCCGGACAAATGAACACTGAAGCTTTCTTT